This T cell receptor beta chain was sequenced in a study of CD8+CD57+ T cells in acquired aplastic anemia. Study-level results: Patients and controls had in common approximately 28 CD8+ CDR3 sequences. Between patients and controls, CD8+ Simpson's diversity did not vary significantly.

The CDR3 is made up of 15 amino acids. J gave up 5 bases and V 4 bases, and 7 bases lay outside the gene matches. Per the germline V gene, CDR1 is DFQATT and CDR2 is SNEGSKA (reference sequence). Whoever was chosen for sequencing had shown CD8+CD57+ cell expansion by flow cytometry. The diagnosis in all patients was severe acquired aplastic anemia. Each patient gave a blood sample that was collected before any therapy had been received. It was genomic DNA that served as the template for profiling TCR beta VDJ and CDR3. MiXCR, applied by TCRdb to the reads, yields one record per CDR3 protein. Of around 190,000 distinct CDR3 sequences in the sample, about half are singletons; the top ten hold under 15%. This clonotype was recorded many times. Its matching antigen is unknown.

Sequences were obtained from sorted CD4+, CD8+, or CD8+CD57+ T cells (not recorded which) from PBMCs. This chain joins TRBV20-1 and TRBJ2-2; 10 bases map to TRBD2. The sequence was collected from a human donor with aplastic anemia. The CDR3, as DNA: TGCAGTGCTATCCCACCTAGCGGGGGAACCGGGGAGCTGTTTTTT. It yields the protein CSAIPPSGGTGELFF.